Below, 15 T cell receptor beta chains from the same sample are listed, as sequenced in a study of blood T cell repertoires in COVID-19. Sequencing was performed with immunoSEQ multiplex PCR; in TCRdb, only in-frame clones are kept and a portion is missing. The table includes approximately 96,000 clones, 90% detected once. The sample comprised peripheral blood. The receptor set was obtained from a man in his sixties with acute or convalescent COVID-19.

The chain couples TRBV3-1 (or the pseudogene TRBV3-2) to TRBJ2-3, with D uncertain. Per germline, CDR1 LGHDT and CDR2 YNNKEL (reference sequence). The CDR3 is made up of 13 amino acids. V was shortened by 0 bases and J by 6 bases, with 7 bases between the two germline ends. CDR3 region: CASSQDHRDTQYF. The CDR3 coding sequence is TGTGCCAGCAGCCAAGATCATCGGGATACGCAGTATTTT.

The chain has TRBV4-2 and TRBJ2-7; 7 bases map to TRBD2. J lost 3 bases, V lost 4 bases, and 9 bases had no gene match. Germline values: CDR1 LGHNA, CDR2 YNFKEQ. The CDR3 is 15 amino acids. CDR3 in DNA: TGTGCCAGCAGCCCCCATACAGGACTAGGCTACGAGCAGTACTTC. The encoded protein is CASSPHTGLGYEQYF.

This clone was counted once. The chain uses TRBV4-1 and TRBJ2-1; TRBD2 matches at 8 bases. CDR1 is MGHRA and CDR2 is YSYEKL in the germline V gene. V lost 4 bases and J lost 0; bases outside the gene matches: 2. This CDR3 is 15 amino acids long. CDR3 nucleotide sequence: TGCGCCAGCAGCCCTGGACTAGCCTCCTACAATGAGCAGTTCTTC. Residues: CASSPGLASYNEQFF.

The V gene is TRBV19, the J gene TRBJ1-5, with TRBD1 as a possible D gene (5 bases). Germline-derived CDR1 and CDR2 are LNHDA and SQIVND (reference sequence). The CDR3 totals 15 residues. V was trimmed by 3 bases and J by 0 bases, leaving 9 bases between them. CDR3 bases: TGTGCCAGTAGTATGAGCAGGGATAGCAATCAGCCCCAGCATTTT. Protein sequence: CASSMSRDSNQPQHF.

The chain joins TRBV28 to TRBJ2-7; TRBD2 matches 11 bases. V gave up 5 bases and J gave up 3 bases; unmatched junction bases: 6. The CDR3 totals 15 residues. Per germline, CDR1 MDHEN and CDR2 SYDVKM. The CDR3 loop reads CASSPLAGVGYEQYF. Here the CDR3 DNA reads TGTGCCAGCAGTCCACTAGCGGGAGTGGGCTACGAGCAGTACTTC.

This clone was counted a few times. The chain carries TRBV28 and TRBJ2-1; 8 bases are shared with TRBD2. V shed 7 bases and J 7 bases; nucleotides not matched to a gene: 6. The length of the CDR3 is 13 residues. Germline V lookup: CDR1 MDHEN, CDR2 SYDVKM. The CDR3 DNA reads as TGTGCCAGCAACGCGGGACTAGAGAATGAGCAGTTCTTC. Protein sequence: CASNAGLENEQFF.

The V gene is TRBV11-1, the J gene TRBJ2-3; TRBD2 matches at 7 bases. This CDR3 contains 11 residues. Looked up from germline, CDR1 is SGHAT and CDR2 is FQDESV (reference sequence). The trim removed 6 bases at V and 8 bases at J, leaving 2 bases unmatched. The CDR3 bases are TGTGCCAGCAGTACTAGCGCTACGCAGTATTTT. Its translation is CASSTSATQYF.

The sample holds one count of this clone. The V and J genes are TRBV19 and TRBJ2-5; 10 positions agree with TRBD1. The CDR3 consists of 14 residues. Germline V gene sequence: CDR1 LNHDA, CDR2 SQIVND (reference sequence). The trim removed 6 bases at V and 5 bases at J, leaving 6 bases unmatched. The CDR3 nucleotides read TGTGCCAGTAGAAAGACAGGGGGCATGGAGACCCAGTACTTC. This sequence encodes CASRKTGGMETQYF.

The chain recombines TRBV7-9 with TRBJ2-2; D is unclear. CDR3 length: 12 amino acids. V was trimmed by 9 bases and J by 7 bases, leaving 12 bases between them. The germline V gene encodes CDR1 SEHNR and CDR2 FQNEAQ (reference sequence). DNA for the CDR3: TGTGCCAGTTCCCCTGTCGGCGGGGAGCTGTTTTTT. It yields the protein CASSPVGGELFF.

The chain employs TRBV10-3 and TRBJ2-1, with D tentatively TRBD1 (6 bases). There are 13 residues in the CDR3. V was clipped by 3 bases and J by 7 bases, with 10 bases between them. Germline V gives CDR1 ENHRY, CDR2 SYGVKD. For the CDR3, the DNA is TGTGCCATCAGTGACACAGGGATGAATGAGCAGTTCTTC. It specifies CAISDTGMNEQFF.

J is TRBJ2-5 and V is TRBV27; 7 bases map to TRBD1. CDR1 is MNHEY, CDR2 SMNVEV, per germline (reference sequence). V was pared by 5 bases and J by 4 bases, with 10 bases of the junction left unmatched. The CDR3 loop spans 15 amino acids. CDR3 sequence: CASSPSRGFGETQYF. Written as DNA, the CDR3 is TGTGCCAGCAGTCCCTCCAGGGGGTTTGGAGAGACCCAGTACTTC.

This chain links TRBV3-1 (or the pseudogene TRBV3-2) with TRBJ2-3; D unresolved. With 0 bases removed from V and 0 bases from J, the gap between germline ends came to 7 bases. This CDR3 spans 15 amino acids. The germline V gene has CDR1 LGHDT and CDR2 YNNKEL (reference sequence). The CDR3 sequence is CASSQDWASTDTQYF. CDR3 nucleotide sequence: TGTGCCAGCAGCCAAGATTGGGCCAGCACAGATACGCAGTATTTT.

The chain carries TRBV28 and TRBJ1-3; no firm D call. V was clipped by 1 base and J by 0 bases, with 13 bases between them. CDR1 is MDHEN and CDR2 is SYDVKM in the germline V gene. The length of the CDR3 is 17 residues. The chain's CDR3 is CASSLSAGYYSGNTIYF. The CDR3 DNA reads TGTGCCAGCAGTTTATCGGCGGGCTACTACTCTGGAAACACCATATATTTT.

V gene TRBV30 combines with J gene TRBJ2-2, with 7 bases fitting TRBD2. This CDR3 region has 14 residues. Germline CDR1 reads GTSNPN; CDR2 reads SVGIG (reference sequence). V lost 2 bases to trimming and J lost 4 bases; unmatched junction nucleotides: 4. CDR3 sequence (DNA): TGTGCCTGGAGTCAGGGACTAAGCACCGGGGAGCTGTTTTTT. Its translation: CAWSQGLSTGELFF.

This chain uses TRBV11-3 with TRBJ2-1; 8 nucleotides agree with TRBD1. V lost 5 bases and J lost 5; bases outside the gene matches: 17. Germline V gene data show CDR1 as SGHNT and CDR2 as YENEEA. This CDR3 is 18 amino acids long. The CDR3 loop is CASSRRQGRDRIDNEQFF. CDR3 DNA sequence: TGTGCCAGCAGCCGCAGGCAGGGTAGGGACAGGATCGACAATGAGCAGTTCTTC.